This T cell receptor (beta chain) is drawn from a study of cytomegalovirus exposure and HLA in healthy donors. Study findings and constraints: Cytomegalovirus association was assigned to approximately 160 TCR beta chains.

Trimming took off 5 bases at V and 1 base at J, with 12 bases between the two ends. The length of the CDR3 is 14 residues. Germline loops: CDR1 SEHNR, CDR2 FQNEAQ (reference sequence). On this clone: The antigen is not known.

The PCR had 60 Vbeta and 13 Jbeta primers. Under the authors' procedure: A later analysis tallied about 80 million unique TCR beta chains, around 12 million of them shared. Here immunoSEQ multiplex PCR was the method, and the copy in TCRdb shows in-frame clones only, minus some. V and J calls and clone size are those listed in that table; D and trimming were worked out from the DNA. Altogether approximately 190,000 clones are present, about 80% being singletons, with the ten largest covering approximately 2.4%. Input material: PBMCs. The clonotype was recovered from a woman between 50 and 59 years old in good health and CMV-seropositive. The rearrangement uses TRBV7-9 and TRBJ2-7; D perhaps matches TRBD2 (6 bases). CDR3 coding DNA: TGTGCCAGCAGCCCCGGACGGGGGTCCTACGAGCAGTACTTC. Encoded protein: CASSPGRGSYEQYF.